The T cell receptor beta chain under discussion was sequenced for a study of Graves' ophthalmopathy and Graves' hyperthyroidism. This clonotype showed up just once. The junction had 10 bases not matched to a gene; V was cut back by 11 bases and J by 7 bases. Looked up from germline, CDR1 is ENHRY and CDR2 is SYGVKD. The CDR3 spans 13 residues. For repertoire sequencing, the TCR beta CDR3 regions were amplified from RNA transcripts. First-round RT-PCR with HTBI primers preceded a second-round multiplex PCR. TCRdb itself ran the multiplex PCR reads through MiXCR, one entry per CDR3 protein. In the table there are approximately 700,000 distinct CDR3 sequences, about 44% of which are singletons.

Sequenced: peripheral blood. This clonotype originated in an adult man with Graves' ophthalmopathy. V is TRBV10-3 and J is TRBJ1-4; 7 nucleotides match TRBD1. The CDR3 nucleotides read TGTGCCGCCGGCCCGGGACAGAGTGAAAAACTGTTTTTT. The encoded protein is CAAGPGQSEKLFF.